The clone carrying this T cell receptor (beta chain) turned up a few times. The normal lung sample lay at least 3 cm, and maximally far, from the tumour. The data stem from a study of immune cell composition in non-small cell lung cancer. The data were produced by immunoSEQ multiplex PCR, yet TCRdb's version contains in-frame clones alone and is incomplete. The data hold roughly 16,000 clones, with around 80% observed a single time. There are 16 residues in the CDR3. The V gene end was trimmed by 5 bases and the J gene end by 1 base; junction bases not matched to a gene: 10. Germline lookup yields CDR1 SGHTA and CDR2 FQGNSA. These data were also filed under a second study, of CD4 T cells in lung cancer. Per that paper: Donors, mostly former smokers, were 60 to 69 at blood donation.

Sequencing was carried out using non-adjacent lung tissue. This clonotype originated in a human donor with non-small cell lung cancer. The chain combines TRBV7-2 with TRBJ1-1; TRBD1 agrees at 7 bases. CDR3 sequence reads: CASSPRMGTANTEAFF. CDR3 DNA sequence: TGTGCCAGCAGCCCGCGAATGGGGACAGCGAACACTGAAGCTTTCTTT.